The 21 T cell receptor beta chains reported below all come from one sample, sequenced in a study of identical twins (dated by TCRdb to between 2015 and 2016). The library was built by means of 5' RACE. For sequencing, an Illumina HiSeq 2000 was employed. TCRdb cleaned the public reads at Q25 with fastp, built clones with MiXCR and kept in-frame beta chains. Rows are combined by CDR3 protein, so each entry shows the most common genes and DNA. This sample is represented by hundreds of thousands of distinct CDR3 sequences; roughly 12% of them were singletons. 1.5% to 2% of the sample belongs to the ten largest clones. These data are also associated with another study on yellow fever vaccine responses in identical twins.

What was sequenced was PBMCs. Receptors originate from a woman aged 18-29 years in good health.

This clonotype has just one count. The chain uses TRBV19 and TRBJ2-1, with D perhaps TRBD2 (6 bases). Between the trimmed V and J ends, which lost 7 bases and 3 bases, there was a span of 16 bases. The CDR3 totals 15 residues. Germline CDR1 LNHDA, CDR2 SQIVND (reference sequence). The CDR3 DNA follows: TGTGCCAGTAAACCCTCTAGCGAGAACTACAATGAGCAGTTCTTC. This sequence encodes CASKPSSENYNEQFF.

The rearrangement joins TRBV4-1 to TRBJ2-1; 7 bases line up with TRBD2. Losses at the gene ends were 1 base for V and 6 bases for J; bases not matched to a gene: 3. The CDR3 is 14 residues long. From germline, CDR1 is MGHRA and CDR2 YSYEKL. CDR3 protein: CASSQVGGTNEQFF. CDR3 in DNA: TGCGCCAGCAGCCAAGTGGGGGGGACCAATGAGCAGTTCTTC.

This clonotype has at least ten counts. V usage is TRBV28 and J usage is TRBJ1-5; possibly TRBD1 for D (5 bases). V was cut by 6 bases and J by 2 bases, with 14 bases left in between. CDR3 length: 15 residues. The germline CDR1 and CDR2 sequences are MDHEN and SYDVKM. The CDR3, as DNA: TGTGCCAGCAGACCTCAGGGTTACGGCAATCAGCCCCAGCATTTT. Encoded protein: CASRPQGYGNQPQHF. The variable domain in full, with the rest retrieved from reference TRBV28 and TRBJ1-5, is DVKVTQSSRYLVKRTGEKVFLECVQDMDHENMFWYRQDPGLGLRLIYFSYDVKMKEKGDIPEGYSVSREKKERFSLILESASTNQTSMYLCASRPQGYGNQPQHFGDGTRLSIL.

This clonotype was seen a few times. The rearrangement joins TRBV7-6 to TRBJ2-1; TRBD2 agrees at 12 bases. The germline V gene encodes CDR1 SGHVS and CDR2 FNYEAQ. Trimming took 5 bases from V and 4 from J; bases not matched to a gene: 6. The CDR3 is 16 residues long. CDR3 loop: CASSPRTSGEYNEQFF. CDR3 nucleotides: TGTGCCAGCAGCCCGCGGACTAGCGGGGAGTACAATGAGCAGTTCTTC.

This clonotype was counted at least ten times. This chain uses TRBV29-1 with TRBJ2-1; D is possibly TRBD2 (5 bases). Germline lookup yields CDR1 SQVTM and CDR2 ANQGSEA. Trimming removed 1 base from V and 2 bases from J, with 6 bases in between. This CDR3 has 13 amino acids. In DNA form, the CDR3 reads TGCAGCGTTGAAGGAGGGACCTACAATGAGCAGTTCTTC. Protein product: CSVEGGTYNEQFF.

Only a few counts were recorded for this clonotype. J is TRBJ2-1 and V is TRBV12-3 or TRBV12-4, with D tentatively TRBD1 (5 bases). This CDR3 spans 14 amino acids. Trimming took 5 bases from V and 5 from J, leaving 13 bases between them. The CDR3 protein is CASSLDSVHNEQFF. In DNA form, the CDR3 reads TGTGCCAGCAGTCTCGACAGCGTACACAATGAGCAGTTCTTC.

The sample holds a few counts of this clonotype. The V and J genes are TRBV2 and TRBJ2-4, with no clear D. V lost 4 bases and J 0 bases, leaving 13 bases between the germline ends. Germline V gene sequence: CDR1 SNHLY, CDR2 FYNNEI. There are 16 residues in the CDR3. CDR3 DNA: TGTGCCAGCAGTGCCCTAGGGCCGTTAGCCAAAAACATTCAGTACTTC. As protein: CASSALGPLAKNIQYF.

The chain has TRBV29-1 and TRBJ2-5; tentative D call: TRBD1 (6 bases). The CDR3 totals 13 residues. Trimming left V 5 bases short and J 4 bases short, with 14 bases between. Germline lookup yields CDR1 SQVTM and CDR2 ANQGSEA. The CDR3 DNA is TGCAGCGTTCAAGGGGGAGTTCGAGAGACCCAGTACTTC. This codes for CSVQGGVRETQYF.

In this sample, this clonotype turned up a few times. The gene calls are TRBV6-1 and TRBJ2-3; 8 bases agree with TRBD2. This CDR3 comprises 15 residues. The V segment lost 5 bases and the J segment 5 bases; nucleotides outside the gene matches: 9. Germline assignment: CDR1 MNHNS and CDR2 SASEGT. The CDR3 DNA sequence: TGTGCCAGCAGTACACTCCGGGGGGGCCAAGATACGCAGTATTTT. Protein: CASSTLRGGQDTQYF.

This clonotype has only a few counts. The chain couples TRBV25-1 to TRBJ2-1, with D unresolved. Germline V lookup: CDR1 MGHDK, CDR2 SYGVNS. The CDR3 length is 13 residues. Trimming stripped 6 bases from V and 4 bases from J, with 10 bases between. CDR3 protein: CASSSRSYNEQFF. The CDR3 DNA reads TGTGCCAGCAGCTCCAGAAGTTACAATGAGCAGTTCTTC.

The sample holds a few counts of this clonotype. The chain employs TRBV5-1 and TRBJ2-1; D gene unclear. The CDR3 is 14 residues long. CDR1 is SGHRS and CDR2 is YFSETQ in the germline V gene. The V gene lost 2 bases and the J gene lost 7 bases, with 13 bases spanning the gap. The CDR3 nucleotides are TGCGCCAGCAGCTTTGGCGACCTTTGGAATGAGCAGTTCTTC. It specifies CASSFGDLWNEQFF.

This clonotype was picked up a small number of times. The chain has TRBV4-1 and TRBJ2-5; unclear D gene. Germline V lookup: CDR1 MGHRA, CDR2 YSYEKL. Deletions cut 3 bases from V and 1 base from J, with 12 bases between. CDR3 size: 15 residues. CDR3 region: CASSQEQTLQETQYF. The CDR3 nucleotides are TGCGCCAGCAGCCAGGAACAGACCCTCCAAGAGACCCAGTACTTC.

A few counts support this clonotype. The chain employs TRBV7-9 and TRBJ2-1; 10 bases are a match to TRBD2. CDR3 length: 17 amino acids. Germline values: CDR1 SEHNR, CDR2 FQNEAQ (reference sequence). Unmatched junction bases numbered 7, after V lost 5 bases and J lost 0 bases. The CDR3 DNA is TGTGCCAGCAGCCCCTCACTAGCGGGGACCTCCTACAATGAGCAGTTCTTC. It is translated as CASSPSLAGTSYNEQFF.

This clonotype occurred a few times. This chain uses TRBV24-1 with TRBJ2-3; 8 positions agree with TRBD2. Germline-derived CDR1 and CDR2 are KGHDR and SFDVKD. This CDR3 comprises 16 residues. The junction had 5 bases not matched to a gene; V was cut back by 1 base and J by 3 bases. The CDR3 region has the DNA TGTGCCACCAGTGATTTCGTAGCGGGAAATACAGATACGCAGTATTTT. Its translation: CATSDFVAGNTDTQYF.

The chain has TRBV13 and TRBJ2-3; tentatively, D is TRBD1 or TRBD2 (5 bases each). The V gene's germline CDR1 is PRHDT and CDR2 FYEKMQ (reference sequence). This CDR3 is 12 amino acids long. Trimming stripped 6 bases from V and 7 bases from J, with 11 bases between. Here the CDR3 reads CASRRDRNTQYF. CDR3 in DNA: TGTGCCAGCAGAAGGGACCGGAATACGCAGTATTTT.

This clonotype was seen at least ten times. V gene TRBV12-3 or TRBV12-4 combines with J gene TRBJ2-3, with D maybe TRBD2 (6 bases). With 4 bases removed from V and 1 base from J, the gap between germline ends came to 12 bases. CDR3 size: 15 residues. Here the CDR3 reads CASSSLSGGTDTQYF. The CDR3 DNA follows: TGTGCCAGCAGTTCCCTTAGCGGCGGCACAGATACGCAGTATTTT.

The V gene is TRBV10-2, the J gene TRBJ1-2, with TRBD1 as a possible D gene (5 bases). Per the germline V gene, CDR1 is WSHSY and CDR2 is SAAADI. Trimming removed 3 bases from V and 4 bases from J, with 12 bases in between. The length of the CDR3 is 14 residues. The DNA for the CDR3 is TGCGCCAGCAGTGAAGGGGCTCCCCGCTATGGCTACACCTTC. It encodes CASSEGAPRYGYTF.

The chain has TRBV12-3 or TRBV12-4 and TRBJ1-2; D might be TRBD1 (6 bases). CDR3 length: 15 residues. V was clipped by 4 bases and J by 4 bases, with 16 bases between them. The CDR3 coding sequence is TGTGCCAGCAGTTACCCGGGGGCCGGCAGCTATGGCTACACCTTC. Its translation is CASSYPGAGSYGYTF.

This clonotype occurred many times. The chain links TRBV5-1 to TRBJ2-7; perhaps D is TRBD1 or TRBD2 (5 bases each). The CDR3 runs to 13 residues. Deletions cut 4 bases from V and 3 bases from J, with 11 bases between. In germline, CDR1 is SGHRS, CDR2 YFSETQ. CDR3 region: CASSLGTYYEQYF. CDR3 bases: TGCGCCAGCAGCCTGGGGACCTACTACGAGCAGTACTTC.

J is TRBJ1-4 and V is TRBV2; D is unclear. Trimming took 2 bases from V and 4 from J, leaving 11 bases between them. The germline V gene encodes CDR1 SNHLY and CDR2 FYNNEI. The CDR3 totals 15 residues. The CDR3 nucleotides read TGTGCCAGCAGTGAAATAGCCAGGAGTAATGAAAAACTGTTTTTT. It encodes CASSEIARSNEKLFF.

This clonotype was recorded a few times. V gene TRBV5-6 combines with J gene TRBJ2-5; TRBD1 aligns across 8 bases. CDR3 length: 14 amino acids. J gave up 2 bases and V 2 bases, and 2 bases lay outside the gene matches. The germline CDR1 and CDR2 sequences are SGHDT and YYEEEE. In DNA form, the CDR3 reads TGTGCCAGCAGCTTCCGGGACAGGCAAGAGACCCAGTACTTC. It yields the protein CASSFRDRQETQYF.